This T cell receptor beta chain was sequenced during a study of cytomegalovirus exposure and HLA in healthy donors. Overall study findings and caveats: There were under 200 TCR beta chains listed as cytomegalovirus-associated. It was confirmed in vitro that a few of the CMV-associated chains were specific for CMV antigens. A classifier reportedly called cytomegalovirus status with high sensitivity and specificity. Subsequent analysis revealed that first-cohort TCR clusters tended to co-occur in the 120 or so validation repertoires.

Profiled with immunoSEQ multiplex PCR; TCRdb holds only in-frame clones, not every one. The profile shows 190,000 or so clones, approximately 83% of them singletons. Concerning this clone itself: Its antigen is currently unknown.

CDR1 and CDR2 from the germline V gene are SQVTM and ANQGSEA. V was shortened by 7 bases and J by 7 bases, with 10 bases between the two germline ends. This CDR3 spans 10 amino acids. The chain couples TRBV29-1 to TRBJ1-2, with a weak D call TRBD1 (5 bases). This receptor was taken from a woman in her late teens or twenties in good health and CMV-seropositive. Sequenced: PBMCs. Here the CDR3 DNA reads TGCAGCGCCGCAGGGCGTGGCTACACCTTC. Protein product: CSAAGRGYTF.